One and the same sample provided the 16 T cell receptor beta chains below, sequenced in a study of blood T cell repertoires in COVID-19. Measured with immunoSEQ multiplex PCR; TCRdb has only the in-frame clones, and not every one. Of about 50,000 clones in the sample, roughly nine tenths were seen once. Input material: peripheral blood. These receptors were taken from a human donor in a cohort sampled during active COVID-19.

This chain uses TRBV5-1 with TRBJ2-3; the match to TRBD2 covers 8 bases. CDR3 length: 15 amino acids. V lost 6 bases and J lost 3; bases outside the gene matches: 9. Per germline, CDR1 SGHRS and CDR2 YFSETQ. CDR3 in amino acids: CASIHGGAGTDTQYF. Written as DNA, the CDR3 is TGCGCCAGCATCCACGGGGGGGCCGGTACAGATACGCAGTATTTT.

The CDR3, as DNA: TGCAGTGCTAGTGTATCAGGGTCAGATACGCAGTATTTT. Translated, it gives CSASVSGSDTQYF. V usage is TRBV20-1 and J usage is TRBJ2-3, with a tentative D call TRBD1 (5 bases). The germline CDR1 and CDR2 sequences are DFQATT and SNEGSKA (reference sequence). Trimming removed 3 bases from V and 4 bases from J, with 11 bases in between. The CDR3 consists of 13 residues.

DNA for the CDR3: TGTGCCAGCAGCGTAGAAGGGACAGGGCCAGATACGCAGTATTTT. Its protein product is CASSVEGTGPDTQYF. V is TRBV9 and J is TRBJ2-3; 9 positions agree with TRBD1. This CDR3 is built from 15 residues. V lost 0 bases and J lost 4; bases outside the gene matches: 3. Germline assignment: CDR1 SGDLS and CDR2 YYNGEE.

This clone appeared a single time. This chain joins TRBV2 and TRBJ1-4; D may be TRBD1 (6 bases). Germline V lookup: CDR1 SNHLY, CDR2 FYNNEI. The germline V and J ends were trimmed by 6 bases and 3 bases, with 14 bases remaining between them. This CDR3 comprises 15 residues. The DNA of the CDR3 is TGTGCCAGCAGCTTCGACAGGCGGGCTAATGAAAAACTGTTTTTT. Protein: CASSFDRRANEKLFF.

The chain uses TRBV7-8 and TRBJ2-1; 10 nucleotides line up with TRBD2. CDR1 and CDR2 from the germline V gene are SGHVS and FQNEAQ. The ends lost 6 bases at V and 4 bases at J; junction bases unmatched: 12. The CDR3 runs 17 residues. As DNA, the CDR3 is TGTGCCAGCAGGCCATTAGGCATAGCGGGAGGATACAATGAGCAGTTCTTC. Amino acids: CASRPLGIAGGYNEQFF.

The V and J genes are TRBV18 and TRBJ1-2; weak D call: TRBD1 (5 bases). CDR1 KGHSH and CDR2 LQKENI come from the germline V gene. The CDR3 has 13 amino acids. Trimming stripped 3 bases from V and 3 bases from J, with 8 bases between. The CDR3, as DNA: TGTGCCAGCTCACCCGACAGTGACTATGGCTACACCTTC. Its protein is CASSPDSDYGYTF.

In DNA form, the CDR3 reads TGCGCCAGCAGCCAGAGCGATGGGGACAGGGGGCGCCGAGAGACCCAGTACTTC. Its protein is CASSQSDGDRGRRETQYF. The gene calls are TRBV4-1 and TRBJ2-5; 12 bases are shared with TRBD1. Germline V gives CDR1 MGHRA, CDR2 YSYEKL. With V trimmed by 3 bases and J by 4 bases, 12 bases remained unmatched. The CDR3 spans 18 residues.

CDR3 sequence: CASSQEQGSYGYTF. The CDR3 DNA reads as TGTGCCAGCAGCCAGGAACAGGGAAGCTATGGCTACACCTTC. This rearrangement joins TRBV4-2 to TRBJ1-2; D might be TRBD1 (6 bases). Trimming removed 3 bases at V and 4 bases at J, with 12 bases between. The CDR3 loop spans 14 amino acids. Germline lookup yields CDR1 LGHNA and CDR2 YNFKEQ.

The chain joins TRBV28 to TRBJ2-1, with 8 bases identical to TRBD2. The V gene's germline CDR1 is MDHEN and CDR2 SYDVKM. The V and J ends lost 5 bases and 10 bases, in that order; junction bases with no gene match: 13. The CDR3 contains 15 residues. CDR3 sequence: CASSLLRGTRGEQFF. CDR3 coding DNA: TGTGCCAGCAGTCTCCTCCGGGGGACTAGAGGCGAGCAGTTCTTC.

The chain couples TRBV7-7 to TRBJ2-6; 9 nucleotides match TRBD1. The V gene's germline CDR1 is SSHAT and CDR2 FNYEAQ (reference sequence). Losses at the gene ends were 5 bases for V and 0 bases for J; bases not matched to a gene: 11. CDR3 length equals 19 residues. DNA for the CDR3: TGTGCCAGCAGCCCCCCTGGGACAGGGCCCTTCTCTGGGGCCAACGTCCTGACTTTC. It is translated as CASSPPGTGPFSGANVLTF.

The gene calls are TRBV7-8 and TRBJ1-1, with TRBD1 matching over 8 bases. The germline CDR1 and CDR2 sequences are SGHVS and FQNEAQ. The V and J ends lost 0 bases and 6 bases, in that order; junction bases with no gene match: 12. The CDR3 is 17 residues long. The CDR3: CASSLARTGNRGAEAFF. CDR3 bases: TGTGCCAGCAGCTTAGCCAGGACAGGGAACAGGGGCGCTGAAGCTTTCTTT.

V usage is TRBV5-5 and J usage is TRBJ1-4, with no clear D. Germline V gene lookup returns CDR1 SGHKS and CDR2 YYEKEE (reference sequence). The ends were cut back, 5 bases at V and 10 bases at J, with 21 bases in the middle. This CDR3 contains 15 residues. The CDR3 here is CASSLRTRSLGKLFF. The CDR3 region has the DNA TGTGCCAGCAGTTTAAGAACCAGGTCGTTAGGAAAACTGTTTTTT.

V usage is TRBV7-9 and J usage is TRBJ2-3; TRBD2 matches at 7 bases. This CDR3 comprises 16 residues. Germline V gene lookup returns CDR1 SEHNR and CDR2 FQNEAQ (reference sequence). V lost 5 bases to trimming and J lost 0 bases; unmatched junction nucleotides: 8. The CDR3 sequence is CASSERGGSSTDTQYF. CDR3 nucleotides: TGTGCCAGCAGCGAGAGGGGAGGGAGTAGCACAGATACGCAGTATTTT.

The CDR3, as DNA: TGTGCCAGCTCAGAGGACAGAGGCTCTGGAAACACCATATATTTT. Translated, it gives CASSEDRGSGNTIYF. V and J are TRBV18 and TRBJ1-3, with a weak D call TRBD1 (6 bases). The V and J ends lost 5 bases and 0 bases respectively, with 11 bases between them. Per the germline V gene, CDR1 is KGHSH and CDR2 is LQKENI. This CDR3 is 15 amino acids long.

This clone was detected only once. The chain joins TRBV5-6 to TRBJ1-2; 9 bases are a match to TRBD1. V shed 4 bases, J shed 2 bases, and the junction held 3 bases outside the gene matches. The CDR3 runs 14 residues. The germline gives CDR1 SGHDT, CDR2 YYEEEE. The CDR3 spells CASSRDRVNYGYTF. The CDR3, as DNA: TGTGCCAGCAGCCGGGACAGGGTGAACTATGGCTACACCTTC.

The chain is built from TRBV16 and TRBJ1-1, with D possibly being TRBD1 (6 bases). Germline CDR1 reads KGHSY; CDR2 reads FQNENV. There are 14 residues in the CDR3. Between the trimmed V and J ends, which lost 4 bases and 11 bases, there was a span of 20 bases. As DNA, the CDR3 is TGTGCCAGCAGCCCAAAGAGGGACAAGGGAATGGCTTTCTTT. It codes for CASSPKRDKGMAFF.